This TCR beta chain was captured by sequencing in a study of blood T cells in healthy people across ages. Study-wide results and limits: Across samples, TCR beta diversity tracked strongly with naive T cell percentage. Roughly linearly, TCR beta diversity per million T cells fell as age increased.

The second PCR ran roughly 7 to 12 cycles with a sample-barcoded 5' primer and J-beta primers. TCRdb reprocessed the 5' RACE reads with MiXCR, giving one entry per CDR3 protein. The sample gives 980,000 or so distinct CDR3 sequences, roughly 48% of which show up once; over 10% is in the top ten. This clonotype was counted only a few times. Its specificity is unknown. Trimming removed 0 bases from V and 7 bases from J; junction bases left unmatched: 9. The CDR3 covers 16 residues. Germline loops: CDR1 MGHRA, CDR2 YSYEKL. The clonotype originates from a man aged 25-45 years in good health. Sequenced material: blood. The chain employs TRBV4-1 and TRBJ1-2, with TRBD1 identical over 9 bases. For the CDR3, the DNA is TGCGCCAGCAGCCAAGAGGGACAGGGCGTGACAAGTGGCTACACCTTC. Translation: CASSQEGQGVTSGYTF.